A selection of T cell receptor beta chains follows, all from one sample in a study of cytomegalovirus exposure and HLA in healthy donors. This table comes from immunoSEQ multiplex PCR, and its TCRdb copy is limited to in-frame clones, with some not included. Of about 150,000 clones listed, about 82% are singletons. Source material: PBMCs. Source of these receptors: a male donor in good health and CMV-seronegative. CDR3s include the opening cysteine and the closing phenylalanine or tryptophan. D genes are given only for firm matches. Expanded clones get a size class; other rows say once, few or many, or leave the size out.

CDR3 DNA,CDR3 protein,V gene,J gene,D gene,clone size
TGTGCCAGCAGCTTAAGGGTTAGGGCTAGCGGTCCCGAGCAGTACTTC,CASSLRVRASGPEQYF,TRBV13,TRBJ2-7,TRBD2,NA
TGTGCCAGCAGGCCTCAAGAGGAAAAACTGTTTTTT,CASRPQEEKLFF,TRBV6-6,TRBJ1-4,NA,NA
TGTGCCAGCAGCTTTTTTCCGGGACTAGCGGGAGACTACGAGCAGTACTTC,CASSFFPGLAGDYEQYF,TRBV7-9,TRBJ2-7,TRBD2,NA
TGTGCCAGCACCCTGGGACAAAACACCGGGGAGCTGTTTTTT,CASTLGQNTGELFF,TRBV6-5,TRBJ2-2,NA,NA
TGCAGCGTTGACCGGACAGTAGCCTACGAGCAGTACTTC,CSVDRTVAYEQYF,TRBV29-1,TRBJ2-7,NA,once
TGTGCCAGCTCACCACCGGCAGGGACCTACGAGCAGTACTTC,CASSPPAGTYEQYF,TRBV18,TRBJ2-7,NA,NA
TGTGCCAGCAGCTCGAGAGGCAATCAGCCCCAGCATTTT,CASSSRGNQPQHF,TRBV7-2,TRBJ1-5,NA,NA
TGTGCCAGCAGTTTGCGAGTACTATCTAGCGATGAGCAGTTCTTC,CASSLRVLSSDEQFF,TRBV28,TRBJ2-1,NA,NA
TGTGCCAGCAGTTCTCCCCGGGACAGTCACTACGAGCAGTACTTC,CASSSPRDSHYEQYF,TRBV28,TRBJ2-7,TRBD1,once
TGTGCCAGCACCCAAGGGACAGGTTTGGGTCAGCCCCAGCATTTT,CASTQGTGLGQPQHF,TRBV28,TRBJ1-5,TRBD1,few
TGTGCCAGCAGCACTACAGGGAGTCGAGGTGAAAAACTGTTTTTT,CASSTTGSRGEKLFF,TRBV9,TRBJ1-4,NA,NA
TGTGCCAGCAGTTCCACCGGGACAGGGGTAAACGAGCAGTACTTC,CASSSTGTGVNEQYF,TRBV28,TRBJ2-7,TRBD1,few
TGTGCCAGCTCACAATATTCGGGGATAAGCACAGATACGCAGTATTTT,CASSQYSGISTDTQYF,TRBV18,TRBJ2-3,NA,NA
TGTGCTAGTGGTTCCGGGGCTAGCGGGGGAGAGACCCAGTACTTC,CASGSGASGGETQYF,TRBV12-5,TRBJ2-5,TRBD2,few
TGTGCCAGCAGTCAGACTAGCGGGACGCCAGATACGCAGTATTTT,CASSQTSGTPDTQYF,TRBV6-5,TRBJ2-3,TRBD2,NA
TGTGCCAGCAGCCCGCTAGCGGGAGTTGATACCGGGGAGCTGTTTTTT,CASSPLAGVDTGELFF,TRBV9,TRBJ2-2,TRBD2,NA
TGTGCCAGCAGTTTCCGGGGGACCCAAGAGACCCAGTACTTC,CASSFRGTQETQYF,TRBV27,TRBJ2-5,NA,NA
TGTGCCAGCAGCTTTCAGGGGGCAGACTATGGCTACACCTTC,CASSFQGADYGYTF,TRBV5-4,TRBJ1-2,TRBD1,NA
TGTGCCAGCAGCTTAACTAGCGGGGCGAACACCGGGGAGCTGTTTTTT,CASSLTSGANTGELFF,TRBV7-3,TRBJ2-2,TRBD2,NA
TGTGCCAGCAGCTTCCTAGACCCCTACGAGCAGTACTTC,CASSFLDPYEQYF,TRBV7-2,TRBJ2-7,NA,NA
TGCGCCAGCAGCCCGGGGGACGGTAGCAATCAGCCCCAGCATTTT,CASSPGDGSNQPQHF,TRBV5-1,TRBJ1-5,NA,few
TGCGCCAGCAGCCCGGGGGGCGCAGGAAACACCATATATTTT,CASSPGGAGNTIYF,TRBV5-1,TRBJ1-3,NA,NA
TGTGCCAGCAGCGACGGGACTGGTTCCTACAATGAGCAGTTCTTC,CASSDGTGSYNEQFF,TRBV5-8,TRBJ2-1,NA,NA
TGTGCCAGCAGGCAGCGGGGGCCCTACGAGCAGTACTTC,CASRQRGPYEQYF,TRBV28,TRBJ2-7,TRBD2,NA
TGCGCCAGCAGCCAGCCACTAGCGGGGGAGGTCAATGAGCAGTTCTTC,CASSQPLAGEVNEQFF,TRBV4-1,TRBJ2-1,TRBD2,NA
TGTGCCAGCAGCGCGAGACAGGGGGCGAACACCGGGGAGCTGTTTTTT,CASSARQGANTGELFF,TRBV5-4,TRBJ2-2,TRBD1,NA
TGTGCCAGCAGCTTAGCGGGGGGGAGCATGAACACTGAAGCTTTCTTT,CASSLAGGSMNTEAFF,TRBV7-8,TRBJ1-1,NA,NA
TGTGCCAGTAGTCCTCAACAGGGGGCGCAGCCCCAGCATTTT,CASSPQQGAQPQHF,TRBV19,TRBJ1-5,TRBD1,NA
TGCGCCAGCAGCATAACCACACAGGGGGCGTTTTCGGGGTTCCACTACGAGCAGTACTTC,CASSITTQGAFSGFHYEQYF,TRBV5-1,TRBJ2-7,TRBD1,NA
TGTGCCAGCACCCCATACCCCAGAGTAAGCGGGGGGGTTACCGGGGAGCTGTTTTTT,CASTPYPRVSGGVTGELFF,TRBV6-4,TRBJ2-2,TRBD2,NA
TGTGCCAGTAGTATAGAAAGGGGCTACGAGCAGTACTTC,CASSIERGYEQYF,TRBV19,TRBJ2-7,NA,NA
TGCGCCAGCAGCCGACCCGGGGTGGGGACTTGGGAGCAGTACTTC,CASSRPGVGTWEQYF,TRBV5-1,TRBJ2-7,NA,NA
TGTGCCAGCAGTGAAGAAATAAGGTTGCCGACAGGGGGCTGGAATGAGCAGTTCTTC,CASSEEIRLPTGGWNEQFF,TRBV6-1,TRBJ2-1,TRBD1,NA
TGTGCCAGCAGCTTGAGGCGCCAGGGTTACGAGCAGTACTTC,CASSLRRQGYEQYF,TRBV7-2,TRBJ2-7,NA,NA
TGTGCCAGCAGTCCGTCGGGGACAGGGCGGTATGGCTACACCTTC,CASSPSGTGRYGYTF,TRBV28,TRBJ1-2,TRBD1,NA
TGTGCCAGCAGGTCTCCTACGCCAGGCAATGAGCAGTTCTTC,CASRSPTPGNEQFF,TRBV28,TRBJ2-1,NA,few
TGTGCCAGCAGTGTATTTTTTTCGGGACAGTATGACGAGCAGTACTTC,CASSVFFSGQYDEQYF,TRBV5-5,TRBJ2-7,TRBD1,NA
TGTGCCAGCAGTTTCCTCGCGGGAGACCCCTACGAGCAGTACTTC,CASSFLAGDPYEQYF,TRBV27,TRBJ2-7,TRBD2,NA
TGTGCCAGCAGCGCTTCCGGGACACGTGGCTACACCTTC,CASSASGTRGYTF,TRBV9,TRBJ1-2,NA,NA
TGTGCCAGCAGCGCTATGACAGGGGCGCAAGAGACCCAGTACTTC,CASSAMTGAQETQYF,TRBV9,TRBJ2-5,TRBD1,NA
TGCGCCAGCAGCCAAGTCGGGGGGGACAATGAGCAGTTCTTC,CASSQVGGDNEQFF,TRBV4-1,TRBJ2-1,TRBD2,NA
TGTGCCAGCAGCCCGAGAGCGGGAGCTATATCAGGGACCCAGTACTTC,CASSPRAGAISGTQYF,TRBV9,TRBJ2-5,TRBD2,NA
TGTGCCAGCAGCTCAGGACAGGGGGAACGTGGCTACACCTTC,CASSSGQGERGYTF,TRBV7-2,TRBJ1-2,TRBD1,NA
TGTGCCAGCAGCTTATTACGGACAGGGATTAACGAGCAGTACTTC,CASSLLRTGINEQYF,TRBV5-5,TRBJ2-7,TRBD1,NA
TGTGCCAGCAAGTGGGGGCGCGACTACGAGCAGTACTTC,CASKWGRDYEQYF,TRBV6-5,TRBJ2-7,NA,once
TGTGCCAGCAGACCACGCGGGAATTCACCCCTCCACTTT,CASRPRGNSPLHF,TRBV11-2,TRBJ1-6,NA,NA
TGTGCCAGCAGCTCCTCCTTGGGGACAGGGGACTATGGCTACACCTTC,CASSSSLGTGDYGYTF,TRBV7-9,TRBJ1-2,TRBD1,few
TGTGCCAGTAGTCCTTTCGATGGAGGGAGGGACATTCAGTACTTC,CASSPFDGGRDIQYF,TRBV19,TRBJ2-4,TRBD2,NA
TGTGCCAGCAGCGGAAAAACAGGGGGCAACGCTGAAGCTTTCTTT,CASSGKTGGNAEAFF,TRBV5-4,TRBJ1-1,TRBD1,once
TGCGCCAGCAGCTTGATGAGGACGGAGGGCAATGAGCAGTTCTTC,CASSLMRTEGNEQFF,TRBV5-1,TRBJ2-1,NA,NA
TGTGCCAGCAGTCAACTAGCGGGGGGTAGCTACGAGCAGTACTTC,CASSQLAGGSYEQYF,TRBV6-1,TRBJ2-7,TRBD2,NA
TGTGCCAGCAGCTTAGGGCCAGGGATTCAAGAGACCCAGTACTTC,CASSLGPGIQETQYF,TRBV7-9,TRBJ2-5,NA,NA